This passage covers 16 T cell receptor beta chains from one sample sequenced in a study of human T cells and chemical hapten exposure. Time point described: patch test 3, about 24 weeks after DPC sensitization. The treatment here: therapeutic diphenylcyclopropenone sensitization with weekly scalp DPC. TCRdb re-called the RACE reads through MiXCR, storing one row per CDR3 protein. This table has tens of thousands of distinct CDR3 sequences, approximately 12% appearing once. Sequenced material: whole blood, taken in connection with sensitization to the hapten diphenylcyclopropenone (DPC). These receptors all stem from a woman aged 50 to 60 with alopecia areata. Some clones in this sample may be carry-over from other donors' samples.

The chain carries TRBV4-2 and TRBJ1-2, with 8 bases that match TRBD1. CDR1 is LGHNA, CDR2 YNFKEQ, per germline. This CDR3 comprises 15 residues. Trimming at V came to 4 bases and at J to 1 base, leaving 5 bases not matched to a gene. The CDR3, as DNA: TGTGCCAGCAGCCCCGCGGACAGGGATAACTATGGCTACACCTTC. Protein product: CASSPADRDNYGYTF.

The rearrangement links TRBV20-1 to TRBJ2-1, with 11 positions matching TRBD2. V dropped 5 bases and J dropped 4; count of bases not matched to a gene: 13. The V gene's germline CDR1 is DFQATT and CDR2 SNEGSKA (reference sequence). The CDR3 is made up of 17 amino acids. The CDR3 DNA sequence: TGCAGTGCTTCCGACGACATAACTAGCGGGAGTTACAATGAGCAGTTCTTC. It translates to CSASDDITSGSYNEQFF.

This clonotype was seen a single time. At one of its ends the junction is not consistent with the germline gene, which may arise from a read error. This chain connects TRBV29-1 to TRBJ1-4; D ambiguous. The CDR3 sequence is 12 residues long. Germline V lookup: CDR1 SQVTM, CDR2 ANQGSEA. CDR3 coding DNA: TGCAGCGTTGGCGGGTCTAATAAAAAACTGTTTTTT. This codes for CSVGGSNKKLFF.

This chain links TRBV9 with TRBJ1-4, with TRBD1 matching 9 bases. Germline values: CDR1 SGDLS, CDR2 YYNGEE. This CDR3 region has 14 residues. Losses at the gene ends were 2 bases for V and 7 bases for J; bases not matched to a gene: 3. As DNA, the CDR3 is TGTGCCAGCAGCGTCGGACAGGGGAGTGAAAAACTGTTTTTT. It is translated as CASSVGQGSEKLFF. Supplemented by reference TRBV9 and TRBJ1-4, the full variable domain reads DSGVTQTPKHLITATGQRVTLRCSPRSGDLSVYWYQQSLDQGLQFLIQYYNGEERAKGNILERFSAQQFPDLHSELNLSSLELGDSALYFCASSVGQGSEKLFFGSGTQLSVL.

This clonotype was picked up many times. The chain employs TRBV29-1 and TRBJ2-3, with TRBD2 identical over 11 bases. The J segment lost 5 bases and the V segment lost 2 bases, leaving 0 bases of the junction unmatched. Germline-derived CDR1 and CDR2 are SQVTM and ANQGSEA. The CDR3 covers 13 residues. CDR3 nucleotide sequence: TGCAGCGTTGAACTAGCGGGAGGAGATACGCAGTATTTT. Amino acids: CSVELAGGDTQYF.

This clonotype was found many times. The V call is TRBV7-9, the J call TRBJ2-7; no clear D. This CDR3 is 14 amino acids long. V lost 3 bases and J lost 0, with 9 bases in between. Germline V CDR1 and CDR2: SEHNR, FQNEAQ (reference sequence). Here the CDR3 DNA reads TGTGCCAGCAGCTTCTCTGAGAGCTCCTACGAGCAGTACTTC. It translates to CASSFSESSYEQYF.

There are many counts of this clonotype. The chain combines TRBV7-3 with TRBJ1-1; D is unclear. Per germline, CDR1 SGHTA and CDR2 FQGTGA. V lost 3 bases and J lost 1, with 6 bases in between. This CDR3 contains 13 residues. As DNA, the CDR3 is TGTGCCAGCAGCTTGGGAGCGAACACTGAAGCTTTCTTT. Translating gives CASSLGANTEAFF.

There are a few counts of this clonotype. CDR3 protein: CAISRTGGNGETQYF. DNA of the CDR3: TGTGCCATCAGCAGGACAGGGGGCAATGGAGAGACCCAGTACTTC. The rearrangement uses TRBV10-3 and TRBJ2-5; 11 bases are shared with TRBD1. Germline assignment: CDR1 ENHRY and CDR2 SYGVKD. V was pared by 6 bases and J by 4 bases, with 7 bases of the junction left unmatched. This CDR3 comprises 15 residues.

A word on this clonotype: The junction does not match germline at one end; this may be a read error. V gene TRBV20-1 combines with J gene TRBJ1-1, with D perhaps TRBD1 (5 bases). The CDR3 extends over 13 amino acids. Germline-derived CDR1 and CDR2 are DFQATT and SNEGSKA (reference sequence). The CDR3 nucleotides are TGCAGTGCTATCCGAAGCCGGGGGACTGAAGCTCTCTTT. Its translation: CSAIRSRGTEALF.

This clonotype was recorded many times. In DNA form, the CDR3 reads TGTGCCAGCAGTTCCACGGGACTAGCGGGAGGCCACGCCTACAATGAGCAGTTCTTC. Its translation is CASSSTGLAGGHAYNEQFF. The gene calls are TRBV7-8 and TRBJ2-1; 15 bases match TRBD2. Germline lookup yields CDR1 SGHVS and CDR2 FQNEAQ. The CDR3 length is 19 residues. Trimming took 6 bases from V and 2 from J; bases not matched to a gene: 11.

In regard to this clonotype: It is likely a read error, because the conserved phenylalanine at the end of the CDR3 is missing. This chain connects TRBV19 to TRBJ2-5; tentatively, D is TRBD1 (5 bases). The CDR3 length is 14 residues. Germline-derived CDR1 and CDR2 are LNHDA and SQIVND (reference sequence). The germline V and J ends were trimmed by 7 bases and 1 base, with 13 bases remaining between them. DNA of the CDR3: TGTGCCAGTAAGGTGGGAAGGGGCCAAGAGACCCAGTACCTC. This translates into CASKVGRGQETQYL.

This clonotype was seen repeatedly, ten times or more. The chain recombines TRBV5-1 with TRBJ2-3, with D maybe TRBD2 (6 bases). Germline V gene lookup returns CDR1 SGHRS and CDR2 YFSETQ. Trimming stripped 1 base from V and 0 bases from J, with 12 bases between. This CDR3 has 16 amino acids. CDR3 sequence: CASSLIRGTSTDTQYF. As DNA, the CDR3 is TGCGCCAGCAGCTTGATTCGCGGGACTAGCACAGATACGCAGTATTTT. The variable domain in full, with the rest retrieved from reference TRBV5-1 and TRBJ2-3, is KAGVTQTPRYLIKTRGQQVTLSCSPISGHRSVSWYQQTPGQGLQFLFEYFSETQRNKGNFPGRFSGRQFSNSRSEMNVSTLELGDSALYLCASSLIRGTSTDTQYFGPGTRLTVL.

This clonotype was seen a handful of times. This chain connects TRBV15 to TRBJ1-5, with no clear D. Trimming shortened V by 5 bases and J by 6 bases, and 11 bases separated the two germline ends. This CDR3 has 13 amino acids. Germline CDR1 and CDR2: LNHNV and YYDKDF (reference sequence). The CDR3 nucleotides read TGTGCCACCAGCGGCCAGACAAGTCAGCCCCAGCATTTT. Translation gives CATSGQTSQPQHF.

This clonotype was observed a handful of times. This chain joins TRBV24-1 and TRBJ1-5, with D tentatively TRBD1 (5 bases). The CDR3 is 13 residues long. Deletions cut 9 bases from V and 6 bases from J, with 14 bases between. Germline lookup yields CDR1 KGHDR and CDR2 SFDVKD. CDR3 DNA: TGTGCCACCGGGCAGGGAAGAGGTCAGCCCCAGCATTTT. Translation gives CATGQGRGQPQHF.

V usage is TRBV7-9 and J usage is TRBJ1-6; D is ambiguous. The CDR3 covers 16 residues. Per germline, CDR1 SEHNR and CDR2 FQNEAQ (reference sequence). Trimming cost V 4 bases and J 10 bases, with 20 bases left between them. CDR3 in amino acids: CASSSAPSGLNSPLHF. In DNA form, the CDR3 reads TGTGCCAGCAGCTCAGCCCCCTCTGGACTGAACTCACCCCTCCACTTT.

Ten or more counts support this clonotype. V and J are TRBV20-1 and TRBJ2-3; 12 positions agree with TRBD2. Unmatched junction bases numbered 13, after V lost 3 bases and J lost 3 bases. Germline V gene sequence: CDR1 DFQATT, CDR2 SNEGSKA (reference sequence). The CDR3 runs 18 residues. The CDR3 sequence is CSASIRLAGGPLTDTQYF. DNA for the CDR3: TGCAGTGCTAGCATTAGGCTAGCGGGAGGGCCTTTGACAGATACGCAGTATTTT.